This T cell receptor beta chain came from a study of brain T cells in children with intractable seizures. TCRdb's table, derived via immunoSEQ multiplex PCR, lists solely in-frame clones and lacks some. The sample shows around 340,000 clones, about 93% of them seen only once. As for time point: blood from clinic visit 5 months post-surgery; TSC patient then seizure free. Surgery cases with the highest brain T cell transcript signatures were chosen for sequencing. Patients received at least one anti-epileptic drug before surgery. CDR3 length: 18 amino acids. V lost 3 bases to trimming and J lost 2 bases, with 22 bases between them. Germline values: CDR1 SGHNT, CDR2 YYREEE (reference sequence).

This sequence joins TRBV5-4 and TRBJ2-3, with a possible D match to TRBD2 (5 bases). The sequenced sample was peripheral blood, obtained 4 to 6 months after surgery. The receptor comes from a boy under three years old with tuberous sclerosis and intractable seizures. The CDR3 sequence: CASSSAPPGSSTTDTQYF. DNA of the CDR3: TGTGCCAGCAGCTCCGCCCCACCGGGGAGCTCGACCACAGATACGCAGTATTTT.